This passage covers 30 T cell receptor beta chains from one sample sequenced in a study of Graves' ophthalmopathy and Graves' hyperthyroidism. Amplified TCR beta CDR3 regions were obtained using RNA transcripts as template. A first-round RT-PCR used HTBI primers, followed by a second-round multiplex PCR. MiXCR, run by TCRdb on the multiplex PCR reads, gives a single entry per CDR3 protein. The table includes around 1,200,000 distinct CDR3 sequences, around a third detected once. Material for sequencing was peripheral blood or thyroid tissue (not recorded which). The receptor source for this set is an adult man with Graves' hyperthyroidism.

This chain connects TRBV10-3 to TRBJ2-2; tentative D call: TRBD1 (5 bases). V was shortened by 7 bases and J by 0 bases, with 12 bases between the two germline ends. The CDR3 length is 15 residues. The germline gives CDR1 ENHRY, CDR2 SYGVKD. CDR3 nucleotide sequence: TGTGCCATCACCGACGACAGACCGAACACCGGGGAGCTGTTTTTT. Its protein is CAITDDRPNTGELFF.

This clonotype was seen just once. This chain connects TRBV7-9 to TRBJ2-5, with 8 positions matching TRBD1. With V trimmed by 5 bases and J by 4 bases, 9 bases remained unmatched. Germline CDR1 and CDR2: SEHNR and FQNEAQ (reference sequence). This CDR3 comprises 15 residues. CDR3 residues: CASSQYRGDRETQYF. CDR3 DNA sequence: TGTGCCAGCAGCCAATACAGGGGGGATCGAGAGACCCAGTACTTC.

The chain combines TRBV7-9 with TRBJ2-7; 9 bases are shared with TRBD1. The CDR3 has 12 amino acids. Germline CDR1 reads SEHNR; CDR2 reads FQNEAQ (reference sequence). V was pared by 11 bases and J by 6 bases, with 8 bases of the junction left unmatched. The CDR3 DNA follows: TGTGCCCCCCGGGAGGACAGGGGCGAGCAGTACTTC. Protein sequence: CAPREDRGEQYF.

This clonotype was observed many times. The rearrangement links TRBV10-3 to TRBJ2-7, with 9 bases fitting TRBD1. Germline-derived CDR1 and CDR2 are ENHRY and SYGVKD. CDR3 length: 17 amino acids. Trimming at V came to 2 bases and at J to 2 bases, leaving 10 bases not matched to a gene. CDR3 sequence: CAISESSPGTGTYEQYF. The CDR3 nucleotides read TGTGCCATCAGTGAGAGCTCCCCCGGGACAGGGACCTACGAGCAGTACTTC.

V gene TRBV11-2 combines with J gene TRBJ1-1; 7 bases map to TRBD1. Germline V gives CDR1 SGHAT, CDR2 FQNNGV. Losses at the gene ends were 8 bases for V and 1 base for J; bases not matched to a gene: 10. The CDR3 has 15 residues. CDR3 region: CASSGRQGWNTEAFF. CDR3 bases: TGTGCCAGCTCCGGACGACAGGGTTGGAACACTGAAGCTTTCTTT. The full variable domain, its missing parts supplied by reference TRBV11-2 and TRBJ1-1, is EAGVAQSPRYKIIEKRQSVAFWCNPISGHATLYWYQQILGQGPKLLIQFQNNGVVDDSQLPKDRFSAERLKGVDSTLKIQPAKLEDSAVYLCASSGRQGWNTEAFFGQGTRLTVV.

This clonotype was seen many times. DNA for the CDR3: TGTGCCAGCAGCACTAACGAGTACGACCAAGAGACCCAGTACTTC. It specifies CASSTNEYDQETQYF. V usage is TRBV7-6 and J usage is TRBJ2-5, with D uncertain. Germline CDR1 reads SGHVS; CDR2 reads FNYEAQ. The CDR3 contains 15 residues. Trimming shortened V by 5 bases and J by 0 bases, and 13 bases separated the two germline ends. Full variable domain (missing parts from reference TRBV7-6 and TRBJ2-5): GAGVSQSPRYKVTKRGQDVALRCDPISGHVSLYWYRQALGQGPEFLTYFNYEAQQDKSGLPNDRFSAERPEGSISTLTIQRTEQRDSAMYRCASSTNEYDQETQYFGPGTRLLVL.

The sample holds many counts of this clonotype. The chain uses TRBV11-2 and TRBJ2-7, with 8 bases that match TRBD1. Germline V gene data show CDR1 as SGHAT and CDR2 as FQNNGV. The CDR3 spans 12 residues. The ends lost 5 bases at V and 7 bases at J; junction bases unmatched: 4. The CDR3 spells CASSQGAVEQYF. CDR3 nucleotides: TGTGCCAGCAGCCAGGGGGCAGTGGAGCAGTACTTC.

The chain links TRBV12-3 or TRBV12-4 to TRBJ1-5; D uncertain. V was trimmed by 6 bases and J by 0 bases, leaving 9 bases between them. There are 14 residues in the CDR3. CDR3: CASREGVSNQPQHF. The CDR3 nucleotides read TGTGCCAGCAGAGAGGGTGTTAGCAATCAGCCCCAGCATTTT.

This clonotype has ten or more counts. The chain links TRBV12-3 or TRBV12-4 to TRBJ1-4; the D gene is possibly TRBD1 (6 bases). The CDR3 contains 15 residues. The V end was cut by 6 bases, the J end by 1 base, with 12 bases between. This chain's CDR3 is CASSTTGLTNEKLFF. Written as DNA, the CDR3 is TGTGCCAGCAGCACTACAGGGCTAACTAATGAAAAACTGTTTTTT.

This rearrangement joins TRBV30 to TRBJ2-5; D is undetermined. The CDR3 covers 14 residues. Germline V gene sequence: CDR1 GTSNPN, CDR2 SVGIG (reference sequence). V lost 0 bases and J lost 1, with 9 bases in between. CDR3 coding DNA: TGTGCCTGGAGTGTACCCAGTTTCCAAGAGACCCAGTACTTC. The encoded protein is CAWSVPSFQETQYF.

A remark on this clonotype: Because the CDR3's place on the DNA is in doubt, the DNA is left out and the CDR3 is given as listed by TCRdb. This sequence joins TRBV9 and TRBJ1-4; TRBD1 reflects the table's D call only, with no check against the DNA. Ends included, the CDR3 has 18 residues. The germline V gene has CDR1 SGDLS and CDR2 YYNGEE. The CDR3 loop reads CASSVVRTGGRRMKNCFF.

This clonotype was counted at least ten times. DNA for the CDR3: TGTGCCACCGGGAACACCTACGAGCAGTACTTC. As protein: CATGNTYEQYF. The chain joins TRBV11-2 to TRBJ2-7; D might be TRBD2 (5 bases). The CDR3 consists of 11 residues. V was clipped by 10 bases and J by 2 bases, with 9 bases between them. Germline V CDR1 and CDR2: SGHAT, FQNNGV.

This clonotype was recorded many times. This sequence joins TRBV29-1 and TRBJ1-1; no firm D call. From germline, CDR1 is SQVTM and CDR2 ANQGSEA. Trimming removed 2 bases at V and 0 bases at J, with 7 bases between. This CDR3 is built from 13 residues. The CDR3 loop reads CSVERAMNTEAFF. The CDR3 nucleotides are TGCAGCGTTGAACGAGCTATGAACACTGAAGCTTTCTTT.

This clonotype was seen at least ten times. The rearrangement joins TRBV12-3 or TRBV12-4 to TRBJ2-5, with 10 bases aligning to TRBD1. V lost 5 bases, J lost 4 bases, and 10 bases stayed unmatched. The CDR3 length is 16 residues. This CDR3 is CASSVPGQGKAETQYF. CDR3 in DNA: TGTGCCAGCAGTGTTCCGGGACAGGGGAAAGCAGAGACCCAGTACTTC.

The sample holds many counts of this clonotype. The V gene is TRBV12-3 or TRBV12-4, the J gene TRBJ2-7, with D perhaps matching TRBD1 (6 bases). V lost 5 bases and J lost 8, with 10 bases in between. The CDR3 extends over 11 amino acids. The CDR3 sequence is CASSEDSKQYF. The CDR3 DNA reads TGTGCCAGCAGTGAGGACAGCAAGCAGTACTTC.

This clonotype was picked up many times. The chain combines TRBV13 with TRBJ1-2, with D possibly TRBD1 on 6 matching bases. CDR1 and CDR2 (germline): PRHDT, FYEKMQ (reference sequence). V gave up 0 bases and J gave up 6 bases, with 11 bases separating them. This CDR3 contains 14 residues. The CDR3 bases are TGTGCCAGCAGCTTAGGGACAGGATTCAATGGCTACACCTTC. Translating it yields CASSLGTGFNGYTF. Complete variable domain (other parts from reference TRBV13 and TRBJ1-2): AAGVIQSPRHLIKEKRETATLKCYPIPRHDTVYWYQQGPGQDPQFLISFYEKMQSDKGSIPDRFSAQQFSDYHSELNMSSLELGDSALYFCASSLGTGFNGYTFGSGTRLTVV.

This clonotype was detected only a few times. V gene TRBV20-1 combines with J gene TRBJ2-2; 8 nucleotides match TRBD2. CDR3 length equals 15 residues. J was trimmed by 0 bases and V by 6 bases; bases with no gene match: 6. CDR1 is DFQATT, CDR2 SNEGSKA, per germline (reference sequence). This CDR3 is CSAPRGGANTGELFF. The CDR3 nucleotides read TGCAGTGCCCCCCGGGGGGGAGCGAACACCGGGGAGCTGTTTTTT.

The chain recombines TRBV25-1 with TRBJ2-3; 10 bases map to TRBD2. This CDR3 region has 17 residues. The germline gives CDR1 MGHDK, CDR2 SYGVNS. V dropped 1 base and J dropped 4; count of bases not matched to a gene: 8. CDR3 sequence: CASSEFRASGSADTQYF. The CDR3 coding sequence is TGTGCCAGCAGTGAATTTCGGGCTAGCGGGAGTGCAGATACGCAGTATTTT.

This sequence joins TRBV20-1 and TRBJ2-7; 12 nucleotides line up with TRBD1. Germline V gives CDR1 DFQATT, CDR2 SNEGSKA (reference sequence). With 6 bases clipped from V and 3 bases from J, the junction kept 6 bases outside the gene matches. The CDR3 is 14 residues long. The CDR3 region is CSARDRGPYYEQYF. CDR3 coding DNA: TGCAGTGCAAGGGACAGGGGGCCATACTACGAGCAGTACTTC.

This clonotype was seen at least ten times. The chain employs TRBV29-1 and TRBJ1-3, with TRBD1 identical over 9 bases. Germline-derived CDR1 and CDR2 are SQVTM and ANQGSEA. Trimming took 0 bases from V and 2 from J; bases not matched to a gene: 2. The CDR3 extends over 15 amino acids. The CDR3 protein is CSVEDHRGPGNTIYF. In DNA, the CDR3 is TGCAGCGTTGAAGATCACAGGGGGCCTGGAAACACCATATATTTT. Complete variable domain (other parts from reference TRBV29-1 and TRBJ1-3): SAVISQKPSRDICQRGTSLTIQCQVDSQVTMMFWYRQQPGQSLTLIATANQGSEATYESGFVIDKFPISRPNLTFSTLTVSNMSPEDSSIYLCSVEDHRGPGNTIYFGEGSWLTVV.

This clonotype has a handful of counts. The chain joins TRBV20-1 to TRBJ1-2; no definite D call. The CDR3 is 14 amino acids. Germline values: CDR1 DFQATT, CDR2 SNEGSKA (reference sequence). Trimming removed 0 bases from V and 1 base from J, with 9 bases in between. The CDR3 sequence: CSARDHGGNYGYTF. In DNA, the CDR3 is TGCAGTGCTAGAGATCACGGCGGTAACTATGGCTACACCTTC.

V and J are TRBV28 and TRBJ1-1; TRBD1 is a possible D gene (5 bases). The germline gives CDR1 MDHEN, CDR2 SYDVKM. Trimming pared 8 bases from V and 4 bases from J, leaving 17 bases between. This CDR3 has 14 residues. CDR3 bases: TGTGCCAGCCAATCGCCGGCCGGGGGCACTGAAGCTTTCTTT. It yields the protein CASQSPAGGTEAFF. Using reference TRBV28 and TRBJ1-1 for the parts outside the CDR3, the full variable domain is DVKVTQSSRYLVKRTGEKVFLECVQDMDHENMFWYRQDPGLGLRLIYFSYDVKMKEKGDIPEGYSVSREKKERFSLILESASTNQTSMYLCASQSPAGGTEAFFGQGTRLTVV.

Concerning this clonotype: One end of the junction does not line up with germline, which may come from a read error. The genes are TRBV10-3 and TRBJ2-2, with 13 bases matching TRBD2. Germline V CDR1 and CDR2: ENHRY, SYGVKD. The CDR3 has 18 amino acids. The CDR3 DNA is TGTGCCATCAGTGAGCCGGGACTAGCGGGAACGAACATCGGGGAGCTGTTTTTT. It yields the protein CAISEPGLAGTNIGELFF.

The sample holds a few counts of this clonotype. The chain links TRBV5-1 to TRBJ1-4; a weak D match, TRBD1 (6 bases). The CDR3 is 15 amino acids. With 5 bases removed from V and 6 bases from J, the gap between germline ends came to 17 bases. CDR1 and CDR2 (germline): SGHRS, YFSETQ. Here the CDR3 reads CASRIQGIRYEKLFF. CDR3 DNA: TGCGCCAGCAGGATTCAGGGGATTAGATATGAAAAACTGTTTTTT.

As regards this clonotype: A read error may produce the germline difference seen at one junction end. This chain uses TRBV10-3 with TRBJ2-7; a weak D match, TRBD1 (6 bases). The CDR3 consists of 15 residues. The V gene's germline CDR1 is ENHRY and CDR2 SYGVKD. The CDR3 nucleotides read TGTGCCAGCAGTGCTAGAGGGGACAAACCCTACGAGCAGTACTTC. Protein sequence: CASSARGDKPYEQYF.

This chain connects TRBV6-5 to TRBJ1-2; D possibly corresponds to TRBD1 (5 bases). This CDR3 has 14 amino acids. V was shortened by 5 bases and J by 4 bases, with 14 bases between the two germline ends. The germline V gene has CDR1 MNHEY and CDR2 SVGAGI. CDR3 loop: CASSEFGARYGYTF. The CDR3 nucleotides are TGTGCCAGCAGTGAATTCGGGGCCCGCTATGGCTACACCTTC.

This chain uses TRBV7-9 with TRBJ2-7, with TRBD2 matching 7 bases. The V gene end was trimmed by 5 bases and the J gene end by 6 bases; junction bases not matched to a gene: 16. Germline CDR1 reads SEHNR; CDR2 reads FQNEAQ (reference sequence). The CDR3 length is 16 residues. Written as DNA, the CDR3 is TGTGCCAGCAGCGAAGCACCAGGGAGGGCCTCGACCGAGCAGTACTTC. This translates into CASSEAPGRASTEQYF.

V gene TRBV29-1 combines with J gene TRBJ2-5; no clear D. Germline CDR1 is SQVTM and CDR2 is ANQGSEA. The CDR3 has 13 amino acids. The V end lost 2 bases, the J end lost 2 bases, and 9 bases lay between the germline ends. CDR3 amino acids: CSVEPGDQETQYF. As DNA, the CDR3 is TGCAGCGTTGAACCTGGGGATCAAGAGACCCAGTACTTC.

In this sample, this clonotype turned up a few times. V gene TRBV7-2 combines with J gene TRBJ2-7; 10 bases fit TRBD2. CDR1 and CDR2 from the germline V gene are SGHTA and FQGNSA. After removal of 2 bases from V and 7 bases from J, the junction contained 5 bases not matched to a gene. The CDR3 is 14 residues long. The CDR3 loop reads CASSLLAGVAEQYF. As DNA, the CDR3 is TGTGCCAGCAGCTTACTAGCGGGAGTTGCAGAGCAGTACTTC.

Regarding this clonotype: A much larger clone lies one base from this, so it may be a read error. The CDR3 DNA is TGTGTCAGTAGTAACGGGGAGCTGTTTTTT. Amino acids: CVSSNGELFF. V and J are TRBV19 and TRBJ2-2; no clear D gene. The germline V gene encodes CDR1 LNHDA and CDR2 SQIVND (reference sequence). The CDR3 is 10 residues long. Full variable domain (remainder filled in from reference TRBV19 and TRBJ2-2): DGGITQSPKYLFRKEGQNVTLSCEQNLNHDAMYWYRQDPGQGLRLIYYSQIVNDFQKGDIAEGYSVSREKKESFPLTVTSAQKNPTAFYLCVSSNGELFFGEGSRLTVL.